The entry that follows covers one T cell receptor beta chain sequence. Trimming left V 5 bases short and J 7 bases short, with 17 bases between. Germline CDR1 MDHEN, CDR2 SYDVKM. The CDR3 runs to 14 residues. Expressed TCRB transcripts were sequenced after all isolated RNA was converted to cDNA. Only in-frame clones appear in the TCRdb table, and some are missing; sequencing was by immunoSEQ multiplex PCR. The top ten hold approximately 0.05% of the sample, which has around 240,000 clones, 68% seen once. The sample originates from a study of beta chain features in type 1 diabetes. The specimen was naive CD4+ T cells from blood. This sequence joins TRBV28 and TRBJ1-2, with D perhaps matching TRBD1 (5 bases). The origin of this receptor is a man aged 25-40 years in good health. CDR3: CASSPDTLRGGYTF. The DNA of the CDR3 is TGTGCCAGCAGTCCGGACACCTTGAGAGGTGGCTACACCTTC.